This TCR beta chain was obtained from a study of T cells after yellow fever vaccination. Study outcomes and limitations: Booster sampling recovered most clones from primary vaccination (roughly 96% CD4, approximately 90% CD8). There was a possibility that FACS-sorted repertoires contained abundant clonotypes contaminating from the bulk population.

This clonotype was detected a few times. Its antigen is not identified. The CDR3 extends over 13 amino acids. Per the germline V gene, CDR1 is LNHDA and CDR2 is SQIVND (reference sequence). Trimming took 2 bases from V and 7 from J, leaving 9 bases between them. UMIs and a universal primer site were added when TCR cDNA was made by 5'RACE template switching. TCRdb re-derived calls from the 5' RACE reads in MiXCR, one entry per CDR3 protein. The sample consists of a few hundred thousand distinct CDR3 sequences, 10% to 15% of them appearing once. This sequence joins TRBV19 and TRBJ1-5; D uncertain. The source of this sequence is a man younger than 40 who received the YFV17D yellow fever vaccine. Sample: CD4+ T cells sorted from PBMCs, taken 45 days after the yellow fever booster vaccination. The CDR3 nucleotides read TGTGCCAGTAGTATACGAGGGTTACAGCCCCAGCATTTT. Its protein is CASSIRGLQPQHF.